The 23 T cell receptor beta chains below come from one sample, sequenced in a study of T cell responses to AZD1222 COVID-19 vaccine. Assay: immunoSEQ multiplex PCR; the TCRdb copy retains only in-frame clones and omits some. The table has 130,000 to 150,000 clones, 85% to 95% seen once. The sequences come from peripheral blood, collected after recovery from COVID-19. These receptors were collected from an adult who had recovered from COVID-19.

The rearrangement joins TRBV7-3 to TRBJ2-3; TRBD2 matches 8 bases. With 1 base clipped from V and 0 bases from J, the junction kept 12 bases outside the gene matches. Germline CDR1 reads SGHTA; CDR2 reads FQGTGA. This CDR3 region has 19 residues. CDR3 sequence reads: CASSLRGLAGVTSTDTQYF. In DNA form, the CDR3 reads TGTGCCAGCAGCTTAAGGGGGCTAGCGGGTGTAACTAGCACAGATACGCAGTATTTT.

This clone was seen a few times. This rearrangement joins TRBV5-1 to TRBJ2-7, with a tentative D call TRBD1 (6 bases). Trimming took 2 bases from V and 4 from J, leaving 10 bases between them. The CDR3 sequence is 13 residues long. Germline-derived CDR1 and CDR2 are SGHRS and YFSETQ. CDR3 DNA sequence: TGCGCCAGCAGCTTCACTAGGGGGTACGAGCAGTACTTC. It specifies CASSFTRGYEQYF.

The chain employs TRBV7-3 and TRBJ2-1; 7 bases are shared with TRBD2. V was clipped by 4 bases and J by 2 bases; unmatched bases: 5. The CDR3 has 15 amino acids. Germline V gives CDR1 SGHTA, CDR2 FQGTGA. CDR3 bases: TGTGCCAGCAGCTCCCGGGGAGGGACCTACAATGAGCAGTTCTTC. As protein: CASSSRGGTYNEQFF.

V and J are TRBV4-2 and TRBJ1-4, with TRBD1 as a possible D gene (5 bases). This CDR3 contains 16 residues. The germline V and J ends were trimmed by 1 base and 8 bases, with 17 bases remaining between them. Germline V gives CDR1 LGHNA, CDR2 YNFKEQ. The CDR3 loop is CASSQAQDSLTEKLFF. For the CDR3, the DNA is TGTGCCAGCAGCCAAGCCCAAGACAGCCTCACCGAAAAACTGTTTTTT.

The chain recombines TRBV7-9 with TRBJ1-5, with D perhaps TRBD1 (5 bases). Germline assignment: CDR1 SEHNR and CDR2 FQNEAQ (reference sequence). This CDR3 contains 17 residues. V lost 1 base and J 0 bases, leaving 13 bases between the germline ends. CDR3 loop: CASSLDPSRDSNQPQHF. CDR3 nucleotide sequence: TGTGCCAGCAGCTTAGACCCTAGCAGGGATAGCAATCAGCCCCAGCATTTT.

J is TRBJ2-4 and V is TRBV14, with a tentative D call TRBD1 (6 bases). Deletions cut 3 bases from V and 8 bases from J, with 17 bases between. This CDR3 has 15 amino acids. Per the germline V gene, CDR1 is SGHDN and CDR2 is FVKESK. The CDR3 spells CASSQFTGLEDIQYF. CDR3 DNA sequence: TGTGCCAGCAGCCAGTTTACAGGGTTGGAGGACATTCAGTACTTC.

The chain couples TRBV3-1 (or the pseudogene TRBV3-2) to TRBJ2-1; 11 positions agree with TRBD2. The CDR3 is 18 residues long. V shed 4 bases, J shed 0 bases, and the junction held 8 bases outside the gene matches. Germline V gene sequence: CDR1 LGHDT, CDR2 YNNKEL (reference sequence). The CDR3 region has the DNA TGTGCCAGCAGCCCTTTAGTAGCGGGGGGGAGCTCCTACAATGAGCAGTTCTTC. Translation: CASSPLVAGGSSYNEQFF.

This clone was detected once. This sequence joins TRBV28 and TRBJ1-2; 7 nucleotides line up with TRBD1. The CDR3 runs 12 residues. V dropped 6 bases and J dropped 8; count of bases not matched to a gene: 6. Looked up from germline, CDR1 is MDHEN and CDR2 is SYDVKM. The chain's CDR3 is CASRTGKRGYTF. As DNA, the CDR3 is TGTGCCAGCAGGACAGGGAAGAGAGGCTACACCTTC.

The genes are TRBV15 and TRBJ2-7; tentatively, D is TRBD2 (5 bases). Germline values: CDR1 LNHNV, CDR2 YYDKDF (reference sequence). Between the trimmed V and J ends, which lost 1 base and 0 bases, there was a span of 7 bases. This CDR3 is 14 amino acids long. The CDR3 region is CATSRGESSYEQYF. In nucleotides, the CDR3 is TGTGCCACCAGCAGAGGGGAGAGCTCCTACGAGCAGTACTTC.

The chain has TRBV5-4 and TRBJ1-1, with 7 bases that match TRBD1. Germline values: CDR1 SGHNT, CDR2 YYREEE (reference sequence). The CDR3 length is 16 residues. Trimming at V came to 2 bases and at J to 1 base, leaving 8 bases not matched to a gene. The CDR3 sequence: CASSFGTATRNTEAFF. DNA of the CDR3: TGTGCCAGCAGCTTTGGGACAGCGACAAGGAACACTGAAGCTTTCTTT. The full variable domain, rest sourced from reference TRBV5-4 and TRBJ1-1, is ETGVTQSPTHLIKTRGQQVTLRCSSQSGHNTVSWYQQALGQGPQFIFQYYREEENGRGNFPPRFSGLQFPNYSSELNVNALELDDSALYLCASSFGTATRNTEAFFGQGTRLTVV.

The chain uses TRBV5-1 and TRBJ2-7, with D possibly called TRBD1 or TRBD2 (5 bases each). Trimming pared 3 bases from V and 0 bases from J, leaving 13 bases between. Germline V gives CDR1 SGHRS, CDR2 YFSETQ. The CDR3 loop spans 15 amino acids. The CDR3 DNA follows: TGCGCCAGCAGCTGGGGCCCGGGGAGCTCCTACGAGCAGTACTTC. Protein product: CASSWGPGSSYEQYF. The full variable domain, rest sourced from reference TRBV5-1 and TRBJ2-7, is KAGVTQTPRYLIKTRGQQVTLSCSPISGHRSVSWYQQTPGQGLQFLFEYFSETQRNKGNFPGRFSGRQFSNSRSEMNVSTLELGDSALYLCASSWGPGSSYEQYFGPGTRLTVT.

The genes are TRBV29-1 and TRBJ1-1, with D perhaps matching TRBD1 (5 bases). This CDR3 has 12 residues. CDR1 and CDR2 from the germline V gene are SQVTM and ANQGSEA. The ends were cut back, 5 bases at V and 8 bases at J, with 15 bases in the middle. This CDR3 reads CSVFRVGEEAFF. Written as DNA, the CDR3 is TGCAGCGTTTTTCGTGTGGGGGAGGAAGCTTTCTTT.

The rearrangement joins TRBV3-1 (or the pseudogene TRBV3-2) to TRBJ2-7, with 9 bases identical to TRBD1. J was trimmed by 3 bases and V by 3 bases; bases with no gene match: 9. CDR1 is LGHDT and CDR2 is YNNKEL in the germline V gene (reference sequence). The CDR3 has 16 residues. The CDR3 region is CASSQAGTGYGYEQYF. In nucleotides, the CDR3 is TGTGCCAGCAGCCAGGCTGGGACAGGGTATGGCTACGAGCAGTACTTC.

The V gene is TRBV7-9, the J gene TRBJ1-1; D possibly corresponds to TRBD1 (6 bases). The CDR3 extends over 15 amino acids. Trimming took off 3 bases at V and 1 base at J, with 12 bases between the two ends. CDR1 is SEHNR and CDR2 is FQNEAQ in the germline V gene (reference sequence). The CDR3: CASSFGGGPNTEAFF. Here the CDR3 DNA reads TGTGCCAGCAGCTTTGGCGGGGGGCCGAACACTGAAGCTTTCTTT.

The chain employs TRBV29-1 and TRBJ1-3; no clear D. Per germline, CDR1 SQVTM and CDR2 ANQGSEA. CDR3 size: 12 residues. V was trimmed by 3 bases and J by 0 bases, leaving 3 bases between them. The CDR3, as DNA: TGCAGCGTTGACGTCTCTGGAAACACCATATATTTT. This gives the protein CSVDVSGNTIYF.

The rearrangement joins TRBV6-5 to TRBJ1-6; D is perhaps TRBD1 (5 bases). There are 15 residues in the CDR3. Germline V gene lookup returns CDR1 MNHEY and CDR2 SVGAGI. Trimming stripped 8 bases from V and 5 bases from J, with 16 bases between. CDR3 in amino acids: CASLEGLIHNSPLHF. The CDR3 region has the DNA TGTGCCAGCTTAGAGGGACTAATTCATAATTCACCCCTCCACTTT.

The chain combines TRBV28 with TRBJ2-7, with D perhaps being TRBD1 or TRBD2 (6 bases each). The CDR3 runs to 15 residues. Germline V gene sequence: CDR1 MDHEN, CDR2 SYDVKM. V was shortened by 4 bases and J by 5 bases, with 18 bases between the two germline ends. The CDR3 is CASSSTGPGGDEQYF. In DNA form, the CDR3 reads TGTGCCAGCAGTTCGACAGGCCCCGGCGGGGACGAGCAGTACTTC.

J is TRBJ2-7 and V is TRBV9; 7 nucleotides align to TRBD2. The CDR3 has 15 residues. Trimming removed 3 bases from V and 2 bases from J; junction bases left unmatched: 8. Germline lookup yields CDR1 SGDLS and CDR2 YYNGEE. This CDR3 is CASSAASGIAYEQYF. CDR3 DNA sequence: TGTGCCAGCAGCGCAGCAAGCGGGATTGCCTACGAGCAGTACTTC.

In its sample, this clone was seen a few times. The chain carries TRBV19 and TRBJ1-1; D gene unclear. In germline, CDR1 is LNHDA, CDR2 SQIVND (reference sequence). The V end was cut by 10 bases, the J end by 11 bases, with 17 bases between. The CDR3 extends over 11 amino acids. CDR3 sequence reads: CATKTGGWAFF. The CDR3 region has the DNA TGTGCCACCAAGACGGGCGGTTGGGCTTTCTTT.

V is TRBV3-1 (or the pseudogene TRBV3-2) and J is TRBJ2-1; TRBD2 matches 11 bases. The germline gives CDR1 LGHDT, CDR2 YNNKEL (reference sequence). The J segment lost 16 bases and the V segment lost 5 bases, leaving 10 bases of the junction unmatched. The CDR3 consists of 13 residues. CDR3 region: CASSSIAGGWIFF. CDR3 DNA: TGTGCCAGCAGCTCTATAGCGGGAGGGTGGATATTCTTC.

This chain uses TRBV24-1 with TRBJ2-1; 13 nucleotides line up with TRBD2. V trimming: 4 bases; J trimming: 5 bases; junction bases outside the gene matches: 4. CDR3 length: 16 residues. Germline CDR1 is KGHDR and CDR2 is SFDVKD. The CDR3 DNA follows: TGTGCCACCAGTGAGTATGGACTAGCGGGAGACAATGAGCAGTTCTTC. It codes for CATSEYGLAGDNEQFF.

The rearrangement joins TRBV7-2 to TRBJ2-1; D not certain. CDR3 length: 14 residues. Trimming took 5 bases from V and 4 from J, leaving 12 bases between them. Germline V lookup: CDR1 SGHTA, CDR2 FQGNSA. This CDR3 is CASSQQADYNEQFF. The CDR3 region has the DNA TGTGCCAGCAGCCAGCAGGCGGATTACAATGAGCAGTTCTTC. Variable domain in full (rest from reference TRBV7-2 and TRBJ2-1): GAGVSQSPSNKVTEKGKDVELRCDPISGHTALYWYRQSLGQGLEFLIYFQGNSAPDKSGLPSDRFSAERTGGSVSTLTIQRTQQEDSAVYLCASSQQADYNEQFFGPGTRLTVL.

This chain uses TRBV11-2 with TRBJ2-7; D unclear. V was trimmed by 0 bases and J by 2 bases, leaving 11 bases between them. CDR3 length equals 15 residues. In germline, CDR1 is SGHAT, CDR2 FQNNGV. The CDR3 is CASSLERAGTYEQYF. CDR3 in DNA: TGTGCCAGCAGCTTAGAAAGGGCCGGCACCTACGAGCAGTACTTC.